The entry that follows covers one T cell receptor beta chain sequence. The antigen is undetermined. Patients selected for sequencing had displayed CD8+CD57+ cell expansion by flow cytometry. The cohort consisted entirely of patients having severe acquired aplastic anemia. The ends lost 3 bases at V and 2 bases at J; junction bases unmatched: 12. There are 17 residues in the CDR3. CDR1 is MDHEN and CDR2 is SYDVKM in the germline V gene. The entry originates in a study of CD8+CD57+ T cells in acquired aplastic anemia. Background on the study: Roughly 3.2 ug was the average amount of DNA from sorted CD4+ and CD8+ cells.

Genomic DNA, the template, was used for profiling of the TCR beta VDJ and CDR3. TCRdb fed the reads into MiXCR, producing one record per CDR3 protein. The sample has roughly 500,000 distinct CDR3 sequences; less than 35% are singletons. Study-wide results and caveats: Between patients and controls, around 27 CD8+ CDR3 sequences were found in common.

This chain links TRBV28 with TRBJ2-7, with TRBD1 identical over 8 bases. The sequence came from a human donor with aplastic anemia. Sequenced input: sorted CD4+, CD8+, or CD8+CD57+ T cells (not recorded which) from PBMCs. The CDR3 loop reads CASSFPQGQGAAYEQYF. In DNA, the CDR3 is TGTGCCAGCAGTTTTCCCCAGGGGCAGGGGGCCGCCTACGAGCAGTACTTC.